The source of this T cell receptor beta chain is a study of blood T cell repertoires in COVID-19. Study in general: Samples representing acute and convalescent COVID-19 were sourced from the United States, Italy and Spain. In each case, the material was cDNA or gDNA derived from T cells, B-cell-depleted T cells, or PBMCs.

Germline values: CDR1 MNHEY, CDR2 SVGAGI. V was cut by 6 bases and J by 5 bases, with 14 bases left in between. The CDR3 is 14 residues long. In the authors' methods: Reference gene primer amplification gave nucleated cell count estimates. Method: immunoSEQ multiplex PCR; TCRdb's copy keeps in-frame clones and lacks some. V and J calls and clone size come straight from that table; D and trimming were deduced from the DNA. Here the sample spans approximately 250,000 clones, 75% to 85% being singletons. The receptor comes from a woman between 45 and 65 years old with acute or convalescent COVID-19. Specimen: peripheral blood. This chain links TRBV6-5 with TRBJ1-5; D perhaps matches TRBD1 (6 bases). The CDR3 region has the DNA TGTGCCAGCAGGGGACAAATTGACTATCAGCCCCAGCATTTT. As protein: CASRGQIDYQPQHF.